This T cell receptor (beta chain) derives from a study of T-cell reconstitution after alpha-beta-depleted transplantation in children. The V and J ends lost 5 bases and 4 bases respectively, with 17 bases between them. The germline V gene has CDR1 SGHTA and CDR2 FQGNSA. This CDR3 is built from 15 residues. Unique molecular identifiers were incorporated into the prepared TCRbeta library. TCRdb used MiXCR to reprocess the PCR reads, holding one entry per CDR3 protein. The top ten clones hold 30% to 45% of a sample with about 610,000 distinct CDR3 sequences, 25% to 30% of them seen once. The specimen comprised PBMCs, sampled before TCRalphabeta/CD19-depleted stem cell transplant. This clonotype originated in a boy under three years old with Wiskott-Aldrich syndrome, due to receive a stem cell transplant. The chain has TRBV7-2 and TRBJ1-2; tentatively, D is TRBD1 (6 bases). The chain's CDR3 is CASSPTGIYSYGYTF. The CDR3 coding sequence is TGTGCCAGCAGCCCCACAGGGATATACAGCTATGGCTACACCTTC.